These 27 T cell receptor beta chains were sequenced from one sample in a study of CD8+ T cells in alopecia areata. Sequencing templates came from extracted RNA that was reverse transcribed into cDNA. Here immunoSEQ multiplex PCR was the method, and the copy in TCRdb shows in-frame clones only, minus some. The sample records 55,000 to 65,000 clones, roughly 40% being singletons. The sequenced sample consisted of NKG2D-low CD8+ T cells sorted from blood. The source of these receptors is a human donor with alopecia areata.

A few counts support this clone. V usage is TRBV23-1 and J usage is TRBJ2-5, with 7 bases aligning to TRBD1. TRBV23-1 is designated an ORF whose function remains uncertain. Losses at the gene ends were 3 bases for V and 3 bases for J; bases not matched to a gene: 10. CDR3 length: 16 amino acids. DNA of the CDR3: TGCGCCAGCAGTCATATGTCTCTCAGGGGGAAAGAGACCCAGTACTTC. It encodes CASSHMSLRGKETQYF.

The rearrangement joins TRBV9 to TRBJ1-1, with D maybe TRBD1 (6 bases). The V end was cut by 4 bases, the J end by 5 bases, with 15 bases between. The CDR3 loop spans 14 amino acids. Germline CDR1 SGDLS, CDR2 YYNGEE. CDR3 in DNA: TGTGCCAGCAGCTACAGGGAGATAGGGACTGAAGCTTTCTTT. It yields the protein CASSYREIGTEAFF.

This clone was observed a handful of times. The genes are TRBV7-9 and TRBJ1-1, with 8 positions matching TRBD1. V trimming: 8 bases; J trimming: 4 bases; junction bases outside the gene matches: 6. Germline V lookup: CDR1 SEHNR, CDR2 FQNEAQ (reference sequence). This CDR3 region has 13 residues. The CDR3 DNA reads TGTGCCAGCCGATACAGGGGGGCCACTGAAGCTTTCTTT. It yields the protein CASRYRGATEAFF.

This chain uses TRBV7-8 with TRBJ1-1, with D possibly being TRBD1 (5 bases). The CDR3 spans 15 residues. Per germline, CDR1 SGHVS and CDR2 FQNEAQ. Trimming removed 5 bases at V and 1 base at J, with 14 bases between. CDR3 amino acids: CASSPGPGTNTEAFF. The DNA of the CDR3 is TGTGCCAGCAGCCCGGGCCCGGGGACGAACACTGAAGCTTTCTTT.

The rearrangement uses TRBV6-1 and TRBJ2-3; D may be TRBD1 or TRBD2 (5 bases each). CDR1 is MNHNS, CDR2 SASEGT, per germline. V lost 1 base, J lost 1 base, and 12 bases lay in between. CDR3 length: 16 residues. CDR3 in DNA: TGTGCCAGCAGTGAAGATGTGGGGGATGGCACAGATACGCAGTATTTT. This sequence encodes CASSEDVGDGTDTQYF.

The rearrangement joins TRBV4-2 to TRBJ1-2; D gene ambiguous. The V gene lost 0 bases and the J gene lost 2 bases, with 10 bases spanning the gap. The CDR3 is made up of 15 amino acids. Germline CDR1 LGHNA, CDR2 YNFKEQ. As DNA, the CDR3 is TGTGCCAGCAGCCAAGATGACCAGAACAACTATGGCTACACCTTC. Protein: CASSQDDQNNYGYTF.

This clone was seen only once. The genes are TRBV13 and TRBJ1-2, with a weak D call TRBD1 (6 bases). The germline CDR1 and CDR2 sequences are PRHDT and FYEKMQ (reference sequence). V was clipped by 0 bases and J by 8 bases, with 10 bases between them. This CDR3 is 13 amino acids long. CDR3 protein: CASSLGRGPGYTF. Here the CDR3 DNA reads TGTGCCAGCAGCTTAGGTCGGGGGCCCGGCTACACCTTC.

The genes are TRBV5-1 and TRBJ2-5, with 7 positions matching TRBD2. Germline V lookup: CDR1 SGHRS, CDR2 YFSETQ. This CDR3 contains 16 residues. The V segment lost 0 bases and the J segment 0 bases; nucleotides outside the gene matches: 5. The CDR3 sequence is CASSLAAGHYQETQYF. Here the CDR3 DNA reads TGCGCCAGCAGCTTGGCAGCGGGGCACTACCAAGAGACCCAGTACTTC.

This clone was seen only a few times. The same CDR3 is also encoded by other DNA sequences in this sample. The chain uses TRBV14 and TRBJ2-7; D unclear. Germline V gives CDR1 SGHDN, CDR2 FVKESK. The CDR3 is 11 amino acids. Trimming removed 1 base from V and 3 bases from J, with 1 base in between. DNA of the CDR3: TGTGCCAGCAGCCAAGGCTACGAGCAGTACTTC. It translates to CASSQGYEQYF.

A single count supports this clone. CDR3 sequence (DNA): TGTGCCAGCAGCTACGAGGTTGGAAGAAACTACGAGCAGTACTTC. Translating it yields CASSYEVGRNYEQYF. The rearrangement joins TRBV7-8 to TRBJ2-7, with D unresolved. CDR1 is SGHVS, CDR2 FQNEAQ, per germline. The CDR3 contains 15 residues. V dropped 4 bases and J dropped 3 bases, with 16 bases sitting between them.

The J gene is TRBJ2-1, the V gene TRBV4-1; 7 nucleotides agree with TRBD2. This CDR3 spans 15 amino acids. Germline CDR1 and CDR2: MGHRA and YSYEKL. The ends lost 8 bases at V and 10 bases at J; junction bases unmatched: 17. The DNA of the CDR3 is TGCGCCAGCCGCGTTGGGCTAGCGGCCTCTGGGGAGCAGTTCTTC. Amino acids: CASRVGLAASGEQFF.

The chain uses TRBV27 and TRBJ2-7; a weak D match, TRBD1 (6 bases). Per the germline V gene, CDR1 is MNHEY and CDR2 is SMNVEV (reference sequence). The CDR3 is 13 residues long. Trimming took 2 bases from V and 1 from J, leaving 6 bases between them. The CDR3: CASSLRGSYEQYF. In DNA form, the CDR3 reads TGTGCCAGCAGTTTAAGGGGGTCCTACGAGCAGTACTTC.

The rearrangement uses TRBV2 and TRBJ1-5; possible D gene TRBD1, 6 bases. CDR1 SNHLY and CDR2 FYNNEI come from the germline V gene. This CDR3 comprises 17 residues. Trimming cost V 6 bases and J 2 bases, with 20 bases left between them. This chain's CDR3 is CASSSDSGAGGNQPQHF. The CDR3 bases are TGTGCCAGCAGCTCGGACAGCGGGGCGGGTGGCAATCAGCCCCAGCATTTT.

The chain carries TRBV29-1 and TRBJ2-1; D is perhaps TRBD1 or TRBD2 (5 bases each). V was shortened by 0 bases and J by 9 bases, with 12 bases between the two germline ends. Per germline, CDR1 SQVTM and CDR2 ANQGSEA. The CDR3 spans 13 residues. CDR3 bases: TGCAGCGTTGAAGAACGAGGGGCCACTGAGCAGTTCTTC. Translated, it gives CSVEERGATEQFF.

The gene calls are TRBV12-5 and TRBJ2-5, with D perhaps matching TRBD2 (5 bases). CDR1 and CDR2 (germline): LGHNT, FRNRAP. V gave up 6 bases and J gave up 6 bases, with 20 bases separating them. The CDR3 is 15 amino acids. CDR3 protein: CASGATGLLEQTQYF. DNA of the CDR3: TGTGCTAGTGGGGCAACCGGACTCCTTGAGCAGACCCAGTACTTC.

This chain joins TRBV6-1 and TRBJ2-1; D remains ambiguous. The CDR3 extends over 12 amino acids. CDR1 and CDR2 (germline): MNHNS, SASEGT. Trimming took off 4 bases at V and 10 bases at J, with 11 bases between the two ends. CDR3 in amino acids: CASSGVPMEQFF. The CDR3 DNA reads TGTGCCAGCAGTGGGGTGCCTATGGAGCAGTTCTTC.

This clone was seen more than once but under ten times. The J gene is TRBJ2-7, the V gene TRBV29-1; D is unclear. The length of the CDR3 is 13 residues. The germline CDR1 and CDR2 sequences are SQVTM and ANQGSEA. The V end was cut by 4 bases, the J end by 2 bases, with 12 bases between. The CDR3 nucleotides read TGCAGCGTTGGTCTTAGGGAACCCTACGAGCAGTACTTC. Protein sequence: CSVGLREPYEQYF.

The V gene is TRBV6-6, the J gene TRBJ2-7; 14 nucleotides agree with TRBD2. There are 16 residues in the CDR3. Germline V lookup: CDR1 MNHNY, CDR2 SVGAGI (reference sequence). Germline trimming cut 6 bases from V and 0 bases from J; bases unmatched to any gene: 4. CDR3 nucleotide sequence: TGTGCCAGCAGCCCGGGGACTAGCGGGAGCTCCTACGAGCAGTACTTC. Protein sequence: CASSPGTSGSSYEQYF.

This clone appeared a few times. The chain employs TRBV12-5 and TRBJ1-5, with D hard to call. Trimming took off 7 bases at V and 1 base at J, with 11 bases between the two ends. The germline gives CDR1 LGHNT, CDR2 FRNRAP. This CDR3 comprises 14 residues. The CDR3, as DNA: TGTGCTAGTGCCCTCAATCCGAGCAATCAGCCCCAGCATTTT. Protein product: CASALNPSNQPQHF.

The V gene is TRBV4-2, the J gene TRBJ2-3; 8 positions agree with TRBD1. Germline CDR1 reads LGHNA; CDR2 reads YNFKEQ. CDR3 length equals 16 residues. The V gene end was trimmed by 0 bases and the J gene end by 2 bases; junction bases not matched to a gene: 4. CDR3 in amino acids: CASSQEPGQDTDTQYF. DNA of the CDR3: TGTGCCAGCAGCCAAGAACCGGGACAGGACACAGATACGCAGTATTTT.

This clone was counted a few times. The chain recombines TRBV29-1 with TRBJ2-1, with D tentatively TRBD1 or TRBD2 (5 bases each). This CDR3 is 16 amino acids long. Trimming shortened V by 1 base and J by 3 bases, and 16 bases separated the two germline ends. Germline V CDR1 and CDR2: SQVTM, ANQGSEA. In nucleotides, the CDR3 is TGCAGCGTTGAAGGAACGGGGCAGGGTATCTACAATGAGCAGTTCTTC. This encodes CSVEGTGQGIYNEQFF.

Comment on this clone: An end of the junction does not agree with germline; a read error may underlie this. The genes are TRBV30 and TRBJ1-2; 7 nucleotides agree with TRBD1. The CDR3 length is 12 residues. Germline assignment: CDR1 GTSNPN and CDR2 SVGIG (reference sequence). The chain's CDR3 is CIMRGLSDGYTF. In nucleotides, the CDR3 is TGCATTATGAGGGGGCTGAGCGATGGCTACACCTTC.

This clone showed up just once. The chain joins TRBV13 to TRBJ2-3; no reliable D call. The germline V and J ends were trimmed by 2 bases and 2 bases, with 11 bases remaining between them. Germline CDR1 PRHDT, CDR2 FYEKMQ (reference sequence). There are 15 residues in the CDR3. The CDR3 DNA is TGTGCCAGCAGCTTAAGGGCCCCATACACAGATACGCAGTATTTT. Protein product: CASSLRAPYTDTQYF.

The chain links TRBV27 to TRBJ2-1; no reliable D call. Looked up from germline, CDR1 is MNHEY and CDR2 is SMNVEV (reference sequence). The CDR3 is made up of 15 amino acids. The V gene lost 5 bases and the J gene lost 9 bases, with 20 bases spanning the gap. The CDR3 sequence is CASSPEPVSRGEQFF. In DNA, the CDR3 is TGTGCCAGCAGTCCCGAACCCGTTAGCCGAGGTGAGCAGTTCTTC.

This chain joins TRBV30 and TRBJ2-1, with D uncertain. This CDR3 has 10 amino acids. CDR1 is GTSNPN and CDR2 is SVGIG in the germline V gene (reference sequence). Trimming cost V 5 bases and J 10 bases, with 9 bases left between them. CDR3 nucleotide sequence: TGTGCCTGGGCGAACCGGGAGCAGTTCTTC. It specifies CAWANREQFF.

V gene TRBV4-1 combines with J gene TRBJ2-1; 9 bases map to TRBD1. This CDR3 region has 17 residues. Germline V gives CDR1 MGHRA, CDR2 YSYEKL. Germline trimming cut 5 bases from V and 3 bases from J; bases unmatched to any gene: 11. In nucleotides, the CDR3 is TGCGCCAGCAGCTATAACCCGGGACAGGGATTCTACAATGAGCAGTTCTTC. Encoded protein: CASSYNPGQGFYNEQFF.

The chain carries TRBV27 and TRBJ2-3; no clear D gene. CDR1 and CDR2 from the germline V gene are MNHEY and SMNVEV (reference sequence). The CDR3 runs to 12 residues. V lost 3 bases and J lost 0, with 1 base in between. Here the CDR3 DNA reads TGTGCCAGCAGTTTCAGCACAGATACGCAGTATTTT. Translation: CASSFSTDTQYF.